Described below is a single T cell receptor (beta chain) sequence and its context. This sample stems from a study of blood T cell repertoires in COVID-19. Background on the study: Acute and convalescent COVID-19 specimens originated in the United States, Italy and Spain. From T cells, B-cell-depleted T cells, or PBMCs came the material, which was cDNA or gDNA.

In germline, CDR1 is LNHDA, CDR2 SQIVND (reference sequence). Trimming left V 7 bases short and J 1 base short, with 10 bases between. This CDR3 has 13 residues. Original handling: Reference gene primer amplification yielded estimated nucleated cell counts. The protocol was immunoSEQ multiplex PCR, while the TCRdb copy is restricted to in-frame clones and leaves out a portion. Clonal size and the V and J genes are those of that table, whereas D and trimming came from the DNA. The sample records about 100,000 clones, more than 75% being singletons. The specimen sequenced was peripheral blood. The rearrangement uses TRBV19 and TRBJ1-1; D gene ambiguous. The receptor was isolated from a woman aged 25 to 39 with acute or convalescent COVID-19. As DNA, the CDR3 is TGTGCCAGTAATCGGGGATCGAACACTGAAGCTTTCTTT. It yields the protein CASNRGSNTEAFF. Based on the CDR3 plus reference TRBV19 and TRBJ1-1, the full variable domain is DGGITQSPKYLFRKEGQNVTLSCEQNLNHDAMYWYRQDPGQGLRLIYYSQIVNDFQKGDIAEGYSVSREKKESFPLTVTSAQKNPTAFYLCASNRGSNTEAFFGQGTRLTVV.